Below, one T cell receptor (beta chain) is given with its context. Its cognate antigen is unknown. The CDR3 has 15 amino acids. The germline V gene has CDR1 SGHNT and CDR2 YYREEE (reference sequence). V lost 2 bases to trimming and J lost 1 base, with 11 bases between them. The data are from a study of immune heterogeneity within non-small cell lung tumors. The overall study: The tumor set comprised a few squamous cell carcinomas and approximately ten non-squamous carcinomas (plus 1 not otherwise specified).

Overall study findings and caveats: Recurrence of identical dominant CDR3 beta clonotypes was observed across intrapatient tumor sites, concomitant with site-unique high-frequency clones.

Multiplex PCR relied on 32 V and 13 J primers to amplify TCR beta CDR3. In TCRdb, the multiplex PCR reads were re-called with MiXCR into one record per CDR3 protein. Among some 4,700 distinct CDR3 sequences, around 20% were seen once, and the ten largest hold around 9.9%. Bulk tumor genomic DNA constituted the template, at around 600 ng per sample. In surgery, several biopsies were collected from each primary tumor at widely spaced sites. With untreated, newly diagnosed non-small cell lung cancer, the patients went on to undergo curative surgery. The sequenced sample consisted of lung tumor tissue. The sequence came from a man in his 60s with non-small cell lung cancer. The chain has TRBV5-4 and TRBJ2-3; no definite D call. The CDR3 DNA follows: TGTGCCAGCAGCTTCCCCCCTGGAGGCACAGATACGCAGTATTTT. This codes for CASSFPPGGTDTQYF. Filled out from reference TRBV5-4 and TRBJ2-3, the complete variable domain reads ETGVTQSPTHLIKTRGQQVTLRCSSQSGHNTVSWYQQALGQGPQFIFQYYREEENGRGNFPPRFSGLQFPNYSSELNVNALELDDSALYLCASSFPPGGTDTQYFGPGTRLTVL.